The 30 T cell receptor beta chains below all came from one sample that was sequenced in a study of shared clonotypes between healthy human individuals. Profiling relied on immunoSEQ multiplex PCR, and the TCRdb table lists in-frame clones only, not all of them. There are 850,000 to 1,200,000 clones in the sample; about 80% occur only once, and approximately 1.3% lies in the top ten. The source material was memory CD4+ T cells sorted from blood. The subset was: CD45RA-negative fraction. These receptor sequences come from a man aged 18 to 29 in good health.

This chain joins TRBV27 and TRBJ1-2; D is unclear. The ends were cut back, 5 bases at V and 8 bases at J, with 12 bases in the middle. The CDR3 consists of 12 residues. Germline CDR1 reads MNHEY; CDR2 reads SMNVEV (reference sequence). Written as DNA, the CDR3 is TGTGCCAGCAGTGACATGTTGAGAGGCTACACCTTC. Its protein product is CASSDMLRGYTF.

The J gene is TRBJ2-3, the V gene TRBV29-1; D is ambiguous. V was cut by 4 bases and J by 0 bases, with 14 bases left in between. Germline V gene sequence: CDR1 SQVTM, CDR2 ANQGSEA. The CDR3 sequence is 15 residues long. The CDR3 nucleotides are TGCAGCGTTGGGGCCTCCTCTCCTAGCACAGATACGCAGTATTTT. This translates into CSVGASSPSTDTQYF.

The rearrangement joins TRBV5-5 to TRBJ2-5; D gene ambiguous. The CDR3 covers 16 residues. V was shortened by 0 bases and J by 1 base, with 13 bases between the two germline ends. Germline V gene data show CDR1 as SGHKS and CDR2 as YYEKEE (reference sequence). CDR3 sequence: CASSLAGSLSQETQYF. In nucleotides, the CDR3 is TGTGCCAGCAGCTTGGCCGGCTCGCTTTCCCAAGAGACCCAGTACTTC.

CDR3 loop: CASSYPGLVYEQYF. The CDR3 nucleotides are TGTGCCAGCAGTTACCCGGGACTCGTCTACGAGCAGTACTTC. The V and J genes are TRBV6-6 and TRBJ2-7; possible D gene TRBD2, 6 bases. Germline V lookup: CDR1 MNHNY, CDR2 SVGAGI (reference sequence). The V gene lost 2 bases and the J gene lost 3 bases, with 11 bases spanning the gap. CDR3 length equals 14 residues.

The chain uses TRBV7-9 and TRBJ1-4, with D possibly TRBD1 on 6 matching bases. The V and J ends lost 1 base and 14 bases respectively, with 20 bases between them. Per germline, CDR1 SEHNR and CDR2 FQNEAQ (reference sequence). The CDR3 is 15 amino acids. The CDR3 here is CASSLDDRRSIDLFF. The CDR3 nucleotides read TGTGCCAGCAGCTTAGATGACAGGAGGAGTATTGATCTGTTTTTT.

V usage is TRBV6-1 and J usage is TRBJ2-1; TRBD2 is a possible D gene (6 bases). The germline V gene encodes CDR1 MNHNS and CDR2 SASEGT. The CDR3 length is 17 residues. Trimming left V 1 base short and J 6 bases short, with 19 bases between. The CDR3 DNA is TGTGCCAGCAGTGAAGGTGGGTCGGCTAGCGCACTCAATGAGCAGTTCTTC. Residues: CASSEGGSASALNEQFF.

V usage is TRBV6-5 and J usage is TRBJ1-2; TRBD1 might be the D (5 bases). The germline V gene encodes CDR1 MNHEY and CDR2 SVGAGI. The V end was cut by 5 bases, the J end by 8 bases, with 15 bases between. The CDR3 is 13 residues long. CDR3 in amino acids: CASSTLGGSGYTF. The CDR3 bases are TGTGCCAGCAGTACACTTGGGGGTAGCGGCTACACCTTC.

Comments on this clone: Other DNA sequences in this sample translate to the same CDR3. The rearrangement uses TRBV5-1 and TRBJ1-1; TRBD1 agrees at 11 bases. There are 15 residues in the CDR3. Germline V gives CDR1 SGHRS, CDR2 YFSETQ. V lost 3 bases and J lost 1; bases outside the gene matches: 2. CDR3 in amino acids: CASSSGQGANTEAFF. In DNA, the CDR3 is TGCGCCAGCAGCTCAGGACAGGGGGCGAACACTGAAGCTTTCTTT.

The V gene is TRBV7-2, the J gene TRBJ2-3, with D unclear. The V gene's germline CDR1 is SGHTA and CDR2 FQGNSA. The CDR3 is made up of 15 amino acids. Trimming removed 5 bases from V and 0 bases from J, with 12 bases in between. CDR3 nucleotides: TGTGCCAGCAGCCAAGGGCGGTTTAGCACAGATACGCAGTATTTT. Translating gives CASSQGRFSTDTQYF.

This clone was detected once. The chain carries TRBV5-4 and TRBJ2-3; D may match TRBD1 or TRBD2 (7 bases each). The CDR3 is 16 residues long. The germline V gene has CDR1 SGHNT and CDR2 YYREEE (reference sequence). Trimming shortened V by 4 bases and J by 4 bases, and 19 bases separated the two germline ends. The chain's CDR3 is CASSVQGRGPSDTQYF. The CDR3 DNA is TGTGCCAGCAGCGTGCAGGGGAGGGGGCCATCAGATACGCAGTATTTT.

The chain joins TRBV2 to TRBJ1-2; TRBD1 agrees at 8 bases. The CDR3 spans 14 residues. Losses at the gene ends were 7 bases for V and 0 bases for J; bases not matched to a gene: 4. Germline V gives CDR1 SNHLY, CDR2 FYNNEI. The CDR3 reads CASNTGGTNYGYTF. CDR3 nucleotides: TGTGCCAGCAATACAGGGGGGACTAACTATGGCTACACCTTC.

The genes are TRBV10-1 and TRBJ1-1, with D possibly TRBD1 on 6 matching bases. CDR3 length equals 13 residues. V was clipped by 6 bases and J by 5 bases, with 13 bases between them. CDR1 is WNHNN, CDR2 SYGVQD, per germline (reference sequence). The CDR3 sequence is CASRSGHWTEAFF. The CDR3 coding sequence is TGCGCCAGCAGATCGGGACATTGGACTGAAGCTTTCTTT.

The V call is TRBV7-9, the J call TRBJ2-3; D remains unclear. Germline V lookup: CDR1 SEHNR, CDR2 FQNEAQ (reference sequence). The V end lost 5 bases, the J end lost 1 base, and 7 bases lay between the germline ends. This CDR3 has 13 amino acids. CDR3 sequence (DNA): TGTGCCAGCAGCAATAAGGGCACAGATACGCAGTATTTT. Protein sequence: CASSNKGTDTQYF.

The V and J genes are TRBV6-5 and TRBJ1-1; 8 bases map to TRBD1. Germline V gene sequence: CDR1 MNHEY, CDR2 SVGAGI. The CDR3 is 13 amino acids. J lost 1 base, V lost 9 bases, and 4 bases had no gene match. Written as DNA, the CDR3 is TGTGCCAGTCACAGGGGGAGGAACACTGAAGCTTTCTTT. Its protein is CASHRGRNTEAFF.

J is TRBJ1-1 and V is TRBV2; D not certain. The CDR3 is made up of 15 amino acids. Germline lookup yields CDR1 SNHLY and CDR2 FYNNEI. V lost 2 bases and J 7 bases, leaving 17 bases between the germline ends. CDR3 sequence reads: CASSEIGSGRREAFF. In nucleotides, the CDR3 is TGTGCCAGCAGTGAAATCGGGTCAGGCAGGCGTGAAGCTTTCTTT.

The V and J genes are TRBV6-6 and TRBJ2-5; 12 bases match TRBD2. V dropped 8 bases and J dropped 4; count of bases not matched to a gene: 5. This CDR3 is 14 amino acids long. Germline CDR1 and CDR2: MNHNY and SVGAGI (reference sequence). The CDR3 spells CASGPGLAGETQYF. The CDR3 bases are TGTGCCAGCGGCCCGGGACTAGCGGGAGAGACCCAGTACTTC.

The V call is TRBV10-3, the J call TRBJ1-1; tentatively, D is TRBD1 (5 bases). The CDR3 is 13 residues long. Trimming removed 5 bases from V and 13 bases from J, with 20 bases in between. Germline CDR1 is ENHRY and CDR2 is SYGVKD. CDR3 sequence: CAISQGSPGLGFF. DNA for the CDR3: TGTGCCATCAGTCAGGGTTCCCCGGGTTTGGGTTTCTTT.

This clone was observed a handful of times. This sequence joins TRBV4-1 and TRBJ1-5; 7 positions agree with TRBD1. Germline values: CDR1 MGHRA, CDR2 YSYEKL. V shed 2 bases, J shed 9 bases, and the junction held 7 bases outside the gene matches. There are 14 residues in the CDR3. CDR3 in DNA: TGCGCCAGCAGCCAACGGGACAGACTCCCGCCCCAGCATTTT. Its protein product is CASSQRDRLPPQHF.

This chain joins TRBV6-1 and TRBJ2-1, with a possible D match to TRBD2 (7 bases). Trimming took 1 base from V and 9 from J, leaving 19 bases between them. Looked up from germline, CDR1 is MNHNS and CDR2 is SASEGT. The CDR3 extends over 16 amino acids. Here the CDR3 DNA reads TGTGCCAGCAGTGAAGGCCCGGCGGGGGCCGGGCGTGAGCAGTTCTTC. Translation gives CASSEGPAGAGREQFF.

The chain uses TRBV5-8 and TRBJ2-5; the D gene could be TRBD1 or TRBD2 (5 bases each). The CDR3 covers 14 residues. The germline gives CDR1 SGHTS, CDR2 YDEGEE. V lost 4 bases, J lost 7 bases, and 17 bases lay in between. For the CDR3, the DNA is TGTGCCAGCAGCCCCCCTGGGGGATCTGGGACCCAGTACTTC. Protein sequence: CASSPPGGSGTQYF. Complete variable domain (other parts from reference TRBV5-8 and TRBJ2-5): EAGVTQSPTHLIKTRGQQATLRCSPISGHTSVYWYQQALGLGLQFLLWYDEGEERNRGNFPPRFSGRQFPNYSSELNVNALELEDSALYLCASSPPGGSGTQYFGPGTRLLVL.

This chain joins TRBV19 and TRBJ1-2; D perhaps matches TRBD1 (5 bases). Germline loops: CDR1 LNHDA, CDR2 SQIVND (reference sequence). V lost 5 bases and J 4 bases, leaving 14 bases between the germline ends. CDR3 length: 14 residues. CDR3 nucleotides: TGTGCCAGTAGTGTGAGGGACGGAAGCTATGGCTACACCTTC. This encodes CASSVRDGSYGYTF.

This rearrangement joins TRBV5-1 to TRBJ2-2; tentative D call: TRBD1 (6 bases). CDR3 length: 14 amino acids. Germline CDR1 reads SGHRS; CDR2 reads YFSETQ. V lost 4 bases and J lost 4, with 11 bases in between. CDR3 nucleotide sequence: TGCGCCAGCAGCCATCGGGACACCACCGGGGAGCTGTTTTTT. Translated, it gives CASSHRDTTGELFF.

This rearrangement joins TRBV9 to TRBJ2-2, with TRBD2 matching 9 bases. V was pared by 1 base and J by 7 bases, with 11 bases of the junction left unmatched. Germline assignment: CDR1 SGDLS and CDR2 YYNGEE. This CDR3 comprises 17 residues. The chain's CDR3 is CASSVSIAGAGIGELFF. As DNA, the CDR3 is TGTGCCAGCAGCGTATCGATAGCGGGAGCGGGGATCGGGGAGCTGTTTTTT.

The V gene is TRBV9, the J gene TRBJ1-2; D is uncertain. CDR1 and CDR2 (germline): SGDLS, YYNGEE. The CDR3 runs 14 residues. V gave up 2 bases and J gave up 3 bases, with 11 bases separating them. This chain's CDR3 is CASSVSPGDYGYTF. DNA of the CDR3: TGTGCCAGCAGCGTTTCTCCCGGAGACTATGGCTACACCTTC.

The CDR3 sequence: CAWSGTGRNTIYF. The CDR3 DNA is TGTGCCTGGAGTGGAACAGGCCGAAACACCATATATTTT. This chain connects TRBV30 to TRBJ1-3, with D maybe TRBD1 (5 bases). This CDR3 has 13 residues. Germline CDR1 reads GTSNPN; CDR2 reads SVGIG (reference sequence). V was cut by 1 base and J by 5 bases, with 9 bases left in between.

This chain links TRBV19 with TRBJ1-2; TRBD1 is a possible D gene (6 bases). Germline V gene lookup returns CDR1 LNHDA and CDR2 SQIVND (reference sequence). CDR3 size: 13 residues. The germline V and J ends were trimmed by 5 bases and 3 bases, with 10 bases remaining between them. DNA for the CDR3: TGTGCCAGTAGTCCCGACAGGCACTATGGCTACACCTTC. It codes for CASSPDRHYGYTF.

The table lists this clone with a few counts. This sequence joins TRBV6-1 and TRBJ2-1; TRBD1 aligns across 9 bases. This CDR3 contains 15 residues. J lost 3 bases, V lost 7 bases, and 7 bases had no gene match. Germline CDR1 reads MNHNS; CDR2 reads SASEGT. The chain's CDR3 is CASTEGTGHYNEQFF. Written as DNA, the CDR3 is TGTGCCAGCACCGAAGGGACAGGGCACTACAATGAGCAGTTCTTC.

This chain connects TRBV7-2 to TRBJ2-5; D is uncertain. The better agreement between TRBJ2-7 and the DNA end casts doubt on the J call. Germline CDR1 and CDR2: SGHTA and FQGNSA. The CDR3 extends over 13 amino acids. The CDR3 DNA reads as TGTGCCAGCAGCTTAGCGGTGATCTACGAGCAGTACTTC. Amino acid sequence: CASSLAVIYEQYF.

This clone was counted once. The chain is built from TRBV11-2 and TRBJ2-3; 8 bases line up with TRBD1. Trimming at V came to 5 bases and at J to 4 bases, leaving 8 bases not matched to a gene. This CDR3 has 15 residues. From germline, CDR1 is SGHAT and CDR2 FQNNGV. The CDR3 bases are TGTGCCAGCAGCAAAAGGACAGGGTTCGCAGATACGCAGTATTTT. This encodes CASSKRTGFADTQYF.

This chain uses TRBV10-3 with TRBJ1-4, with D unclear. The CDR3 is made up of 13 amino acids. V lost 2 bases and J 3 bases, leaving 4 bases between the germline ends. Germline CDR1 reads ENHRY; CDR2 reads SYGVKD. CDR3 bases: TGTGCCATCAGTGAGGGCCCTAATGAAAAACTGTTTTTT. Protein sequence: CAISEGPNEKLFF.